This is a list of T cell receptor beta chains from one sample in a study of CD8 T cells in ankylosing spondylitis. TCRdb used MiXCR to reprocess the 5' RACE reads, holding one entry per CDR3 protein. The sample records roughly 150,000 distinct CDR3 sequences, 30% to 40% being singletons. Sequenced: synovial fluid, either unsorted or a sorted T cell fraction (not recorded which). The receptors shown here come from a male donor with ankylosing spondylitis. The conserved cysteine and the conserved F or W are not part of the CDR3 here. Each record gives: V gene, CDR3 length, CDR3 protein.

V gene: TRBV12-3/TRBV12-4
CDR3 length: 12
CDR3 protein: ASSLHSVSDTQY

V gene: TRBV5-1
CDR3 length: 12
CDR3 protein: ASSLRASTGELF

V gene: TRBV24-1
CDR3 length: 16
CDR3 protein: ATSDRTRGGYSYNEQF

V gene: TRBV20-1
CDR3 length: 12
CDR3 protein: SALKAGDYNEQF

V gene: TRBV9
CDR3 length: 13
CDR3 protein: ASSGGGPRGTEAF

V gene: TRBV10-3
CDR3 length: 11
CDR3 protein: AISGGSTDTQY

V gene: TRBV9
CDR3 length: 12
CDR3 protein: ASSVDPGKATQY

V gene: TRBV7-8
CDR3 length: 13
CDR3 protein: ASSLDPVVQNIQY

V gene: TRBV5-1
CDR3 length: 15
CDR3 protein: ASSKPTGTAMNTEAF

V gene: TRBV7-2
CDR3 length: 14
CDR3 protein: ASSLSSGRSTDTQY

V gene: TRBV4-3
CDR3 length: 14
CDR3 protein: ASSQTFTGGNNEQF

V gene: TRBV4-2
CDR3 length: 13
CDR3 protein: ASSPSTAKDYEQY

V gene: TRBV28
CDR3 length: 16
CDR3 protein: ASSPTLRGLAGWDEQF

V gene: TRBV6-2/TRBV6-3
CDR3 length: 13
CDR3 protein: ASSYSGTFPHSQY

V gene: TRBV24-1
CDR3 length: 12
CDR3 protein: ATSNRTPYNEQF

V gene: TRBV27
CDR3 length: 13
CDR3 protein: ASSLGGAPGEKLF

V gene: TRBV2
CDR3 length: 16
CDR3 protein: ASSGPLRTSGGTNEQF

V gene: TRBV25-1
CDR3 length: 13
CDR3 protein: ASSNSRPYSYEQY

V gene: TRBV4-1
CDR3 length: 15
CDR3 protein: ASSQDRDRASGNTIY

V gene: TRBV11-2
CDR3 length: 13
CDR3 protein: ASSLLFRATGELF

V gene: TRBV6-1
CDR3 length: 12
CDR3 protein: ASSTGTGPPEAF

V gene: TRBV12-3/TRBV12-4
CDR3 length: 10
CDR3 protein: ASRRGDEKLF

V gene: TRBV29-1
CDR3 length: 14
CDR3 protein: SVVDTGTLENTEAF

V gene: TRBV5-1
CDR3 length: 14
CDR3 protein: ASSPLDSTNTGELF

V gene: TRBV19
CDR3 length: 15
CDR3 protein: ASSPQGTSGPYNEQF

V gene: TRBV12-3/TRBV12-4
CDR3 length: 9
CDR3 protein: ASRTRYEAF

V gene: TRBV27
CDR3 length: 13
CDR3 protein: ASTPSGTVGQPQH

V gene: TRBV5-1
CDR3 length: 12
CDR3 protein: ASSLNNGATEAF

V gene: TRBV20-1
CDR3 length: 14
CDR3 protein: SARDFALAGTDTQY

V gene: TRBV20-1
CDR3 length: 13
CDR3 protein: SARQSGTGGEQAF